The 8 T cell receptor beta chains given below trace back to one sample, sequenced in a study of blood T cells in healthy people across ages. For the second PCR, which ran for about 7 to 11 cycles, a sample-barcoded 5' primer and a J-beta primer mix were used. TCRdb passed the 5' RACE reads through MiXCR, listing each CDR3 protein once. The sample has roughly 790,000 distinct CDR3 sequences; 43% are singletons. Sequencing was done on a sample of blood. The receptors here all came from a woman aged 55-70 years in good health.

A word on this clonotype: Being one base from a much bigger clone, this may be a read error. The V call is TRBV6-5, the J call TRBJ2-1; tentatively, D is TRBD2 (6 bases). The CDR3 has 12 residues. Per the germline V gene, CDR1 is MNHEY and CDR2 is SVGAGI. CDR3 protein: CARSDTGDEQFF. For the CDR3, the DNA is TGTGCCCGCAGCGATACGGGGGATGAGCAGTTCTTC.

The table lists this clonotype with a few counts. The chain employs TRBV6-1 and TRBJ2-3; 7 nucleotides line up with TRBD2. CDR3 length: 15 residues. Germline V gene sequence: CDR1 MNHNS, CDR2 SASEGT. With V trimmed by 1 base and J by 6 bases, 7 bases remained unmatched. For the CDR3, the DNA is TGTGCCAGCAGTGAAGTGCGGCGGGAGTTCGATACGCAGTATTTT. Translation gives CASSEVRREFDTQYF.

This clonotype was counted only a few times. The rearrangement links TRBV20-1 to TRBJ2-7, with D maybe TRBD2 (6 bases). Germline V gene sequence: CDR1 DFQATT, CDR2 SNEGSKA (reference sequence). CDR3 length: 13 residues. The CDR3: CSSEETRGGEQYF. Here the CDR3 DNA reads TGCAGCTCCGAGGAGACTAGAGGTGGCGAGCAGTACTTC.

The chain couples TRBV20-1 to TRBJ1-5, with 9 bases that match TRBD1. The J segment lost 5 bases and the V segment lost 4 bases, leaving 9 bases of the junction unmatched. From germline, CDR1 is DFQATT and CDR2 SNEGSKA (reference sequence). The CDR3 is 15 amino acids. The CDR3 reads CSAIATGGLDQPQHF. The DNA for the CDR3 is TGCAGTGCTATAGCCACAGGGGGCCTCGATCAGCCCCAGCATTTT.

The chain is built from TRBV4-3 and TRBJ2-3; 7 nucleotides align to TRBD1. The CDR3 length is 16 residues. V trimming: 1 base; J trimming: 4 bases; junction bases outside the gene matches: 8. Germline CDR1 and CDR2: LGHNA and YSLEER. The CDR3 sequence is CASSQANRGGSDTQYF. In nucleotides, the CDR3 is TGCGCCAGCAGCCAAGCGAACAGGGGTGGCTCAGATACGCAGTATTTT.

This chain links TRBV7-9 with TRBJ2-1; 9 positions match TRBD1. CDR1 and CDR2 from the germline V gene are SEHNR and FQNEAQ (reference sequence). The CDR3 is 14 amino acids. J was trimmed by 9 bases and V by 8 bases; bases with no gene match: 11. CDR3 in amino acids: CASDPGTGRGEQFF. The CDR3 DNA reads TGTGCCAGCGACCCCGGGACAGGGAGGGGTGAGCAGTTCTTC.

This sequence joins TRBV7-3 and TRBJ2-1; D remains ambiguous. CDR3 length equals 17 residues. The germline V gene has CDR1 SGHTA and CDR2 FQGTGA. The V and J ends lost 1 base and 4 bases respectively, with 17 bases between them. The CDR3 is CASSLIARGRSYNEQFF. CDR3 sequence (DNA): TGTGCCAGCAGCTTAATTGCACGTGGCAGGAGTTACAATGAGCAGTTCTTC.

The sample holds a few counts of this clonotype. The chain is built from TRBV10-3 and TRBJ2-7, with TRBD2 matching over 7 bases. CDR1 is ENHRY, CDR2 SYGVKD, per germline. This CDR3 has 14 amino acids. Trimming removed 6 bases from V and 0 bases from J; junction bases left unmatched: 5. Here the CDR3 reads CAIRPSGNSYEQYF. The CDR3 DNA reads TGTGCCATCAGGCCGAGCGGGAACTCCTACGAGCAGTACTTC.